This section outlines one T cell receptor beta chain sequence together with its context. The CDR3 sequence is 13 residues long. Germline lookup yields CDR1 SEHNR and CDR2 FQNEAQ (reference sequence). V lost 5 bases and J 1 base, leaving 8 bases between the germline ends. This sample was taken from a study of blood T cell repertoires in COVID-19. Across the whole study: T cells, B-cell-depleted T cells, or PBMCs provided the cDNA or gDNA that served as material.

Method: immunoSEQ multiplex PCR; TCRdb's copy keeps in-frame clones and lacks some. Of 360,000 or so clones in the sample, 80% to 85% were seen once. Individuals aged 18 to 89 years were recruited from fewer than 25 US areas. What the recovered Cohort 3 donors had was two negative PCRs, clearance, or symptom resolution. The sequenced sample consisted of PBMCs or T cells enriched from blood (not recorded which). The sequence was collected from a woman in her fifties or sixties who had recovered from COVID-19. The chain combines TRBV7-9 with TRBJ1-1, with a possible D match to TRBD1 (5 bases). CDR3 nucleotides: TGTGCCAGCAGCCCCCAGGGGAACACTGAAGCTTTCTTT. Translated: CASSPQGNTEAFF. The entire variable domain, with the rest obtained from reference TRBV7-9 and TRBJ1-1, is as follows: DTGVSQNPRHKITKRGQNVTFRCDPISEHNRLYWYRQTLGQGPEFLTYFQNEAQLEKSRLLSDRFSAERPKGSFSTLEIQRTEQGDSAMYLCASSPQGNTEAFFGQGTRLTVV.